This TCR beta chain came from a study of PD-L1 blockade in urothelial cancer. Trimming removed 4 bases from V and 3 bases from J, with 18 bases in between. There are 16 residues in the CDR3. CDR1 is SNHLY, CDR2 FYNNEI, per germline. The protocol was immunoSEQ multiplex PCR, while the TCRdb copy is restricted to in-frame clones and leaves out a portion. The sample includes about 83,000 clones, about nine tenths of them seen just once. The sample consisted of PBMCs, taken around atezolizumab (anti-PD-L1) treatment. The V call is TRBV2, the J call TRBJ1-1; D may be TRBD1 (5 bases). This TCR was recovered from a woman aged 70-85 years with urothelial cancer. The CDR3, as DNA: TGTGCCAGCAGTGTTTCCAGGGCTACCTCGGACACTGAAGCTTTCTTT. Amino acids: CASSVSRATSDTEAFF.